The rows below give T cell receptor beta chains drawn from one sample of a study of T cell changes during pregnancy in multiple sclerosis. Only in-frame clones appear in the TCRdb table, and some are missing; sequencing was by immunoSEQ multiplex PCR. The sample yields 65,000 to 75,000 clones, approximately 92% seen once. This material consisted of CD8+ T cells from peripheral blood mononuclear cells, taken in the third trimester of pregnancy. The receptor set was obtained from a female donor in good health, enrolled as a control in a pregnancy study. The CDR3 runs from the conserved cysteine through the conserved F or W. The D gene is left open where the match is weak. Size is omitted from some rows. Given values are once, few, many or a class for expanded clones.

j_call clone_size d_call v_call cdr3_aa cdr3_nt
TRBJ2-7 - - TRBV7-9 CASSGGGHSYEQYF TGTGCCAGCAGCGGGGGGGGCCATTCCTACGAGCAGTACTTC
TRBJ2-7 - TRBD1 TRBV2 CASSETRQGAGEQYF TGTGCCAGCAGTGAAACAAGGCAGGGGGCAGGAGAGCAGTACTTC
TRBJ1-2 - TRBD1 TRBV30 CAWLPQGAPANYGYTF TGTGCCTGGTTACCTCAGGGGGCTCCAGCTAACTATGGCTACACCTTC
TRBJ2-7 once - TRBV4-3 CASSQGDNTYEQYF TGCGCCAGCAGCCAGGGGGACAACACCTACGAGCAGTACTTC
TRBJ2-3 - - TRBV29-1 CSVEAEGATDTQYF TGCAGCGTTGAAGCGGAGGGGGCGACAGATACGCAGTATTTT
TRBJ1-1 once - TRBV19 CASSISRVEVGEAFF TGTGCCAGTAGTATTTCCAGGGTCGAGGTGGGTGAAGCTTTCTTT
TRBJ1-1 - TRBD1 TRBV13 CASSFGTGTEAFF TGTGCCAGCAGCTTTGGGACAGGGACTGAAGCTTTCTTT
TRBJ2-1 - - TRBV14 CASSQGGANEQFF TGTGCCAGCAGCCAAGGCGGGGCGAATGAGCAGTTCTTC
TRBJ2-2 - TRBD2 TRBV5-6 CATCSGANTGELFF TGTGCCACGTGTAGCGGGGCGAACACCGGGGAGCTGTTTTTT
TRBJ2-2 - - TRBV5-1 CASSLPAMGADLTGELFF TGCGCCAGCAGCTTACCCGCCATGGGGGCGGACCTCACCGGGGAGCTGTTTTTT
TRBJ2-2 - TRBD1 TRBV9 CASSGFGQGTGELFF TGTGCCAGCAGCGGCTTTGGACAGGGCACCGGGGAGCTGTTTTTT
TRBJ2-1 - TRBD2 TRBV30 CAWSAPGLAIWEQFF TGTGCCTGGAGTGCCCCGGGACTAGCAATATGGGAGCAGTTCTTC
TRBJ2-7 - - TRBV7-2 CASSPALAFAYEQYF TGTGCCAGCAGCCCGGCTCTAGCATTTGCCTACGAGCAGTACTTC
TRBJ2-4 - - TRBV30 CAWSTIKNIQYF TGTGCCTGGAGTACTATTAAAAACATTCAGTACTTC
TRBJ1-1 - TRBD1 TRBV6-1 CASSRGQGVAEAFF TGTGCCAGCAGTAGAGGACAGGGGGTGGCTGAAGCTTTCTTT
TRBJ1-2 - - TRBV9 CASSVGEGPNYGYTF TGTGCCAGCAGCGTAGGCGAGGGTCCCAACTATGGCTACACCTTC
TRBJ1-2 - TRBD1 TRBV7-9 CASSPRQGTGQDYGYTF TGTGCCAGCAGCCCTCGACAGGGAACCGGTCAAGACTATGGCTACACCTTC
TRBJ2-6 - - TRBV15 CATSSPTKTGANVLTF TGTGCCACCAGCAGCCCAACAAAGACTGGGGCCAACGTCCTGACTTTC
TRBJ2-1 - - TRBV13 CASSLVSNSYNEQFF TGTGCCAGCAGCTTAGTTTCTAACAGCTACAATGAGCAGTTCTTC
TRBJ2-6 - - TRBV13 CASSLDEPGDGANVLTF TGTGCCAGCAGCTTAGACGAGCCAGGGGATGGGGCCAACGTCCTGACTTTC
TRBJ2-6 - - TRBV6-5 CASSYAGTGANVLTF TGTGCCAGCAGTTATGCGGGGACCGGGGCCAACGTCCTGACTTTC